Presented here are 8 T cell receptor beta chains from one specimen sequenced in a study of T cells in Graves' hyperthyroidism and ophthalmopathy. Amplified regions were TCR beta CDR3 sequences from RNA transcripts. TCR CDR3 regions were first amplified by RT-PCR with HTBI primers. TCRdb reprocessed the multiplex PCR reads via MiXCR and lists one record per CDR3 protein. Among around 570,000 distinct CDR3 sequences listed, 15% to 20% were seen once. Material: blood. Receptor source: a man aged 35 to 55 with Graves' ophthalmopathy.

Notes on this clonotype: A junction boundary mismatches the germline segment, possibly from a read error. This chain uses TRBV7-2 with TRBJ1-5; 9 bases are a match to TRBD1. This CDR3 spans 15 amino acids. Germline V gene data show CDR1 as SGHTA and CDR2 as FQGNSA. The DNA of the CDR3 is TGTGCCAGCACTCTGGACAGGGGTGGGAATCAGCCCCCGCATTTT. Amino acid sequence: CASTLDRGGNQPPHF.

The chain has TRBV4-1 and TRBJ1-1; 10 bases match TRBD1. This CDR3 has 14 amino acids. Germline V gene data show CDR1 as MGHRA and CDR2 as YSYEKL. The junction had 3 bases not matched to a gene; V was cut back by 1 base and J by 7 bases. The CDR3 DNA reads as TGCGCCAGCAGCCAAGCTTGGGACAGGGGTGAAGCTTTCTTT. Its protein product is CASSQAWDRGEAFF.

In its sample, this clonotype was seen a few times. CDR3 region: CAWRPAGLVNYGYTF. The CDR3 DNA reads TGTGCCTGGAGGCCTGCTGGGCTGGTGAACTATGGCTACACCTTC. V is TRBV30 and J is TRBJ1-2; D is undetermined. This CDR3 has 15 residues. Trimming took 3 bases from V and 2 from J, leaving 16 bases between them. Looked up from germline, CDR1 is GTSNPN and CDR2 is SVGIG (reference sequence).

Of note for this clonotype: A much larger clone is a single base away; this may be a read error. The genes are TRBV2 and TRBJ2-1; no clear D gene. Germline CDR1 SNHLY, CDR2 FYNNEI. The CDR3 totals 12 residues. CDR3: CASSVAYNERFF. The CDR3 bases are TGTGCCAGCAGTGTGGCCTACAATGAGCGGTTCTTC.

This sequence joins TRBV27 and TRBJ2-3; 8 bases are a match to TRBD2. Germline V lookup: CDR1 MNHEY, CDR2 SMNVEV (reference sequence). V was pared by 6 bases and J by 4 bases, with 6 bases of the junction left unmatched. This CDR3 comprises 14 residues. The CDR3 region has the DNA TGTGCCAGCAGACCCGGGGGGGCCGCAGATACGCAGTATTTT. This gives the protein CASRPGGAADTQYF.

This clonotype was counted between two and nine times. The rearrangement joins TRBV12-3 or TRBV12-4 to TRBJ2-2; possibly TRBD1 or TRBD2 for D (5 bases each). The CDR3 contains 15 residues. Trimming cost V 7 bases and J 6 bases, with 18 bases left between them. This CDR3 is CASILFRGQPGELFF. Written as DNA, the CDR3 is TGTGCCAGCATTCTATTCCGGGGCCAGCCCGGGGAGCTGTTTTTT.

The sample holds many counts of this clonotype. This chain links TRBV6-6 with TRBJ2-3; 13 nucleotides agree with TRBD2. The length of the CDR3 is 16 residues. Germline CDR1 is MNHNY and CDR2 is SVGAGI (reference sequence). The ends lost 0 bases at V and 4 bases at J; junction bases unmatched: 1. The CDR3 nucleotides are TGTGCCAGCAGTTACTCAGGGACTAGCGGGGCAGATACGCAGTATTTT. This sequence encodes CASSYSGTSGADTQYF.

In DNA, the CDR3 is TGTGCCTCCCCTCGGAGGCAGATGAACACCGGGGAGCTGTTTTTT. Translation: CASPRRQMNTGELFF. The chain joins TRBV30 to TRBJ2-2; perhaps TRBD2 as D (5 bases). The CDR3 sequence is 15 residues long. With 7 bases removed from V and 1 base from J, the gap between germline ends came to 16 bases. CDR1 is GTSNPN and CDR2 is SVGIG in the germline V gene (reference sequence).